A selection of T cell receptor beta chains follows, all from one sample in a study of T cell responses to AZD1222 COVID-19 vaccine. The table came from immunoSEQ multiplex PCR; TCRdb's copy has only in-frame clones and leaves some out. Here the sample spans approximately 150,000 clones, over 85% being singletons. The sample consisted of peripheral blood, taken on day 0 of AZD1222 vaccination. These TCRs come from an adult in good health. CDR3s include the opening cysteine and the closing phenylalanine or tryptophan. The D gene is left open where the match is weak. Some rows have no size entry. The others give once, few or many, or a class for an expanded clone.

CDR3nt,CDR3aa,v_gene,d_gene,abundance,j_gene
TGCGCCAGCATCGCAGCGGGAGGGCCGGTAGATACGCAGTATTTT,CASIAAGGPVDTQYF,TRBV5-1,TRBD2,NA,TRBJ2-3
TGTGCCAGCAGCTTCCTCTTGGGGGGGCAAGGAACTGAAGCTTTCTTT,CASSFLLGGQGTEAFF,TRBV7-9,NA,few,TRBJ1-1
TGCGCCAGCAGCTTGGGGGAGAGGGATGAAAAACTGTTTTTT,CASSLGERDEKLFF,TRBV5-1,NA,NA,TRBJ1-4
TGTGCCAGCACTGGACACCTGAACACTGAAGCTTTCTTT,CASTGHLNTEAFF,TRBV6-1,NA,NA,TRBJ1-1
TGTGCCAGCAGCCTCACTCGGTGGTCTAGCGGCTCCTACGAGCAGTACTTC,CASSLTRWSSGSYEQYF,TRBV14,TRBD2,NA,TRBJ2-7
TGCGCCAGCAGCCAAAGTGGGAGTAGCAATCAGCCCCAGCATTTT,CASSQSGSSNQPQHF,TRBV4-1,NA,NA,TRBJ1-5
TGCGCCAGCAGCCAAGACGATGAGAACTATGGCTACACCTTC,CASSQDDENYGYTF,TRBV4-1,NA,once,TRBJ1-2
TGTGCCAGCACGGACAGGGGGAGATTTGACCAGCCCCAGCATTTT,CASTDRGRFDQPQHF,TRBV6-5,TRBD1,NA,TRBJ1-5
TGTGCCAGCAGCGCCTCGGAGATCTACAATGAGCAGTTCTTC,CASSASEIYNEQFF,TRBV9,NA,NA,TRBJ2-1
TGTGCTAGTGGTTTGGTAGGGAGGGGACTAGCGGGCTACTACGAGCAGTACTTC,CASGLVGRGLAGYYEQYF,TRBV12-5,TRBD2,NA,TRBJ2-7
TGTGCCACCACAATACACACCGGGGAGCTGTTTTTT,CATTIHTGELFF,TRBV5-4,NA,NA,TRBJ2-2
TGTGCCAGCAGACCCCCGGGTCTCGGAACAGATACGCAGTATTTT,CASRPPGLGTDTQYF,TRBV6-5,NA,NA,TRBJ2-3
TGTGCCAGCCTGAGGGACAGGGGACCTTTACGACCCGAAGCTTTCTTT,CASLRDRGPLRPEAFF,TRBV27,TRBD1,NA,TRBJ1-1
TGTGCCAGCAGCCGATCCGGGACGGTGGCTTTCTTT,CASSRSGTVAFF,TRBV7-2,NA,NA,TRBJ1-1
TGTGCCAGCAGCCAAGCACTAGCGGGATTGTTAGACAATGAGCAGTTCTTC,CASSQALAGLLDNEQFF,TRBV14,TRBD2,NA,TRBJ2-1
TGTGCCAGCAGTTCCCTAGGTGATTTGGCCAACGTCCTGACTTTC,CASSSLGDLANVLTF,TRBV27,NA,NA,TRBJ2-6
TGTGCCAGCAGTTTACCCCAACTAGCCAAAAACATTCAGTACTTC,CASSLPQLAKNIQYF,TRBV28,NA,NA,TRBJ2-4
TGTGCCAGCAGCGCGAGCGGGGCCAACTACGAGCAGTACTTC,CASSASGANYEQYF,TRBV9,TRBD2,NA,TRBJ2-7
TGTGCCAGCAGATCCAACAGGGAGTCGGCCCAGTACTTC,CASRSNRESAQYF,TRBV6-5,NA,NA,TRBJ2-5
TGTGCCAGCAGCTTCGCAGGGGGCAGGGCTGAAGCTTTCTTT,CASSFAGGRAEAFF,TRBV5-4,TRBD1,NA,TRBJ1-1
TGTGCCAGCAGCCCCACTTTGACCCACTCCTACGAGCAGTACTTC,CASSPTLTHSYEQYF,TRBV3-1/TRBV3-2,NA,once,TRBJ2-7
TGCGCCAGCACGTCCATGGGTACCCAGTACTTC,CASTSMGTQYF,TRBV4-1,NA,NA,TRBJ2-5
TGTGCCAGCAACAGCGGCTCCTACAATGAGCAGTTCTTC,CASNSGSYNEQFF,TRBV2,NA,NA,TRBJ2-1
TGTGCCAGCAGCCGCCGAGGGATTAGCAATCAGCCCCAGCATTTT,CASSRRGISNQPQHF,TRBV5-6,NA,NA,TRBJ1-5
TGTGCCAGCAGCCAAGTCGCAGATACGCAGTATTTT,CASSQVADTQYF,TRBV3-1/TRBV3-2,NA,NA,TRBJ2-3
TGCGCCAGCAGCCTCCTGGACAGGCCCGACTACGAGCAGTACTTC,CASSLLDRPDYEQYF,TRBV4-1,TRBD1,few,TRBJ2-7
TGCGCCAGCAGTGAGACAGAAGTGGCCGGGGAGCTGTTTTTT,CASSETEVAGELFF,TRBV10-1,NA,NA,TRBJ2-2
TGCGCCAGCAGCAGGGGTGGGGTATATAATTCACCCCTCCACTTT,CASSRGGVYNSPLHF,TRBV5-1,NA,NA,TRBJ1-6
TGCGCCAGCAGGGGGGGGCGACTAGCGTCGTACACCGGGGAGCTGTTTTTT,CASRGGRLASYTGELFF,TRBV4-1,TRBD2,NA,TRBJ2-2
TGTGCCAGCTCGACCGCGGGTACCACCTACAATGAGCAGTTCTTC,CASSTAGTTYNEQFF,TRBV28,NA,NA,TRBJ2-1
TGTGCCAGCAGTTACTCTCCAGCGACCCTCCAAGAGACCCAGTACTTC,CASSYSPATLQETQYF,TRBV6-5,NA,NA,TRBJ2-5
TGTGCCAGCAGCCTCTTCCGGGACACCCACACCGGGGAGCTGTTTTTT,CASSLFRDTHTGELFF,TRBV3-1/TRBV3-2,NA,NA,TRBJ2-2
TGTGCCACCAGCCCCAGTGGTCCTGGAAACACCATATATTTT,CATSPSGPGNTIYF,TRBV15,NA,NA,TRBJ1-3
TGCGCCAGCAGTCAATCCGAAGGGGTACCCTACGAGCAGTACTTC,CASSQSEGVPYEQYF,TRBV23-1,NA,NA,TRBJ2-7
TGTGCCACCAGCGAGGAGCGGGGACTAGCGGGAGTTCTCATCAGGGAGACCCAGTACTTC,CATSEERGLAGVLIRETQYF,TRBV15,TRBD2,NA,TRBJ2-5
TGTGCCAGCTCGCTCCGACAGGGGGCCAATGAAAAACTGTTTTTT,CASSLRQGANEKLFF,TRBV18,TRBD1,NA,TRBJ1-4
TGCGCCAGCAGCCAAGTAGGGACAGGGGTCTTCCTCTCTGGGGCCAACGTCCTGACTTTC,CASSQVGTGVFLSGANVLTF,TRBV4-1,TRBD1,NA,TRBJ2-6
TGTGCCAGCAGCTTAAAATATGAGATGGTGCCCCACGAGCAGTACTTC,CASSLKYEMVPHEQYF,TRBV7-3,NA,once,TRBJ2-7
TGTGCCAGCAGGAGTCGGGGACCCACCTACGAGCAGTACTTC,CASRSRGPTYEQYF,TRBV6-5,NA,NA,TRBJ2-7
TGCGCCAGCAGCTTGGTCGGGACAGATGCGGGGGAGCAGTACTTC,CASSLVGTDAGEQYF,TRBV5-1,NA,NA,TRBJ2-7
TGTGCCTGGAGCACCCCCGGGACAGCCTATGGCTACACCTTC,CAWSTPGTAYGYTF,TRBV30,TRBD1,NA,TRBJ1-2
TGTGCCAGCAGTGGAGGAGGGAGGGCTTTCTTT,CASSGGGRAFF,TRBV2,NA,NA,TRBJ1-1
TGCGCCAGCAGCCCACTGGACTCCCGGGAGACCCAGTACTTC,CASSPLDSRETQYF,TRBV5-1,NA,NA,TRBJ2-5
TGCGCCAGCAGTCAACCCCGAACAGGGGACCTCCGGGAGACCCAGTACTTC,CASSQPRTGDLRETQYF,TRBV23-1,TRBD1,NA,TRBJ2-5
TGCGCCAGCAGCCTCCAGGTCGGACAGGGTGCAGGTGGCTACACCTTC,CASSLQVGQGAGGYTF,TRBV5-1,TRBD1,NA,TRBJ1-2
TGTGCCAGCAGTTTACAGGGAGCGGGTAGTTCACCCCTCCACTTT,CASSLQGAGSSPLHF,TRBV28,NA,few,TRBJ1-6
TGTGCCAGCAGCCCCCCCCAGGACAGGGGAAACACCGGGGAGCTGTTTTTT,CASSPPQDRGNTGELFF,TRBV3-1/TRBV3-2,TRBD1,NA,TRBJ2-2
TGTGCCAGCATTACTGAGATGCGGTTACAAGCCGTGGGTTTCACTGAAGCTTTCTTT,CASITEMRLQAVGFTEAFF,TRBV2,NA,NA,TRBJ1-1
TGTGCCAGCAGAGGTGACGGCCCCTATAGCAATCAGCCCCAGCATTTT,CASRGDGPYSNQPQHF,TRBV2,NA,NA,TRBJ1-5
TGTGCCAGCAGTGAAGTGGGCTACGAGCAGTACTTC,CASSEVGYEQYF,TRBV2,NA,NA,TRBJ2-7
TGTGCCATCAACGGACCGGGCCTGTCTGGCTACACCTTC,CAINGPGLSGYTF,TRBV10-3,NA,NA,TRBJ1-2
TGCGCCAGCAGCCAAGTCGTCGGCCAGGCTTTCTTT,CASSQVVGQAFF,TRBV4-1,NA,NA,TRBJ1-1
TGCAGTGCTAGTAAACAGGGAACGGGTGAGCAGTTCTTC,CSASKQGTGEQFF,TRBV20-1,NA,NA,TRBJ2-1
TGCGCCAGCAGCTTGGGGACTAGCAATCAGCCCCAGCATTTT,CASSLGTSNQPQHF,TRBV5-1,NA,NA,TRBJ1-5
TGTGCCAGCAGTTTCCAAGGGGCTAATTCACCCCTCCACTTT,CASSFQGANSPLHF,TRBV27,NA,NA,TRBJ1-6
TGTGCCAGCAGCGTTCAGGCGCACTCCTACAATGAGCAGTTCTTC,CASSVQAHSYNEQFF,TRBV9,NA,NA,TRBJ2-1
TGTGCCACCAGCAGACCTACTAGCGGTCCCTACAATGAGCAGTTCTTC,CATSRPTSGPYNEQFF,TRBV15,TRBD2,NA,TRBJ2-1